This T cell receptor (beta chain) was observed in a study of T cell repertoires in ileal Crohn's disease (dated by TCRdb to the late 2010s). Context from the whole study: At the time of surgery, about a third of patients were active smokers, and the median duration of disease was 6.5 to 8.5 years. Every patient underwent surgery because of a complication, which was stricturing disease in 61% of cases and penetrating disease in roughly 39%. Postoperative therapy was given to about half of the patients, with thiopurines administered to 11 patients and anti-TNF agents administered to 20 or so patients. A prospective multicentre cohort supplied the 55 to 65 Crohn's disease patients whose TCR repertoires were analysed. The study ran alongside a multicentre cohort designed to identify predictors of early endoscopic recurrence after ileocolonic resection. A Rutgeerts score above i0 was used to define endoscopic postoperative recurrence. A total of roughly 170 mucosal samples from approximately 57 patients were sequenced, with samples obtained at several locations on the surgical specimen and at postoperative endoscopy.

Reading from cysteine to phenylalanine, the CDR3 counts 15 amino acids. The entry retains the CDR3 DNA only, 45 bases that are in frame from base 1. For commercial TCRB immunosequencing, around 0.5 micrograms of biopsy DNA were submitted for each sample. CDR3 regions were amplified from genomic DNA by Adaptive Biotechnology using a two-step, amplification bias-controlled multiplex PCR. In the first PCR, primers covered every V and J gene segment, and in the second PCR, barcodes and Illumina adapters were added. An Illumina instrument was used to sequence the CDR3 libraries. From the authors' description of their analysis: The analysis used both the pipelines supplied by the vendor and custom analysis of the raw data in R/Bioconductor with R version 3.3.0. Clonality, which ranges from 0 to 1, was calculated as the inverse of the normalised Shannon entropy across all productive clones. High-frequency clones were defined as the share of the repertoire taken up by the top 100 clones, keeping only clones that passed a 95% confidence test. Repertoire diversity was measured with the Simpson index, and overlap between samples was measured with the Morisita-Horn index. TCRdb provides this immuneACCESS table in a form limited to in-frame rearrangements. Some clones are lacking; in checked studies, under half of them reflect an unresolved V gene, and why the rest are absent is not known. V and J calls and clone size follow that table, whereas D and trimming were derived from the DNA. Present in this sample are some 14,000 clones, approximately 90% of which were seen just once. The ten biggest clones cover roughly 3.9% of the sample.

This clone was counted only a few times. The antigen this receptor binds is unknown. Per-nucleotide qualities are absent, and no much larger clonotype sits a single base away. The paper's findings and limits, for the study overall: Sorted CD8 T cells carried more high-frequency clones than CD4 T cells, suggesting mucosal expansions were mainly CD8. Higher percentages of high-frequency clones at the time of surgery were linked to endoscopic recurrence, and every patient with clonality above 26.8% (18/57) had recurrence. Mucosal CD4 and CD8 T cells were sorted and sequenced only in a subgroup of patients, the size of which was not stated. A significantly higher proportion of clonal expansions was observed in active smokers at surgery than in non-smokers (about 25% vs 20%, p=0.02).

Eligible patients were adults with ileal or ileocolonic Crohn's disease who had an indication for ileocolonic resection. Whole ileal mucosal biopsies were kept frozen at -80 degrees C prior to DNA extraction. Genomic DNA was extracted from frozen whole biopsies using a TRizol-based method and was quantified with a NanoDrop 2000 spectrophotometer. The specimen was ileal tissue. Here the chain combines TRBV21-1 and TRBJ1-4; whether TRBD1, the table's D call, matches the DNA was not checked. TRBV21-1 is a pseudogene segment. The source of this sequence is an adult with Crohn's disease. In nucleotide form, the sequence is TGTGCCAGCAGTAGTTGGCAGGGGGGCAATGAAAAACTGTTTTTT. It translates as CASSSWQGGNEKLFF.